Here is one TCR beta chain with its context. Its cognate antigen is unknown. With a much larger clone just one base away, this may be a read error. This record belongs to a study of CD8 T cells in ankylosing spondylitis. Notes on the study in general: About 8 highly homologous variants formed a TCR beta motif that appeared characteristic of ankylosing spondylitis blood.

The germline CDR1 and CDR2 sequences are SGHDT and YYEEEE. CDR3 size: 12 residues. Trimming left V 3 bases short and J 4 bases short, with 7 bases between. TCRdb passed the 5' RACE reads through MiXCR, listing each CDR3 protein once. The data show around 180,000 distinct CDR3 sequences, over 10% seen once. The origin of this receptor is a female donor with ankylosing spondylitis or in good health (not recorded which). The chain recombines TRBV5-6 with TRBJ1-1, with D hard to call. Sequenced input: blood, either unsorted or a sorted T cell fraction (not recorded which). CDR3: CASSSMSTEAFF. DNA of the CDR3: TGTGCCAGCAGCTCGATGAGCACTGAAGCTTTCTTT.